This T cell receptor (beta chain) was obtained from a study of cytomegalovirus exposure and HLA in healthy donors. Background on the study: As an earlier analysis found, about 179 million T cells yielded about 100 million unique TCR beta sequences. Study-level findings and limits: The authors excluded some V segments, including TRBV6-2 and TRBV6-3, as indistinguishable.

Note on this clone: Its antigen is not known. Other DNA sequences of this sample code for an identical CDR3.

CDR3 size: 17 residues. V was pared by 6 bases and J by 5 bases, with 22 bases between. Germline V gene lookup returns CDR1 MGHRA and CDR2 YSYEKL. 13 Jbeta primers and 60 Vbeta primers were used for the PCR. Sequencing was performed with immunoSEQ multiplex PCR; in TCRdb, only in-frame clones are kept and a portion is missing. The sample includes around 190,000 clones. The chain has TRBV4-1 and TRBJ1-4, with D possibly being TRBD1 (6 bases). The sequence came from a woman under 40 in good health and CMV-seropositive. Sequenced: PBMCs. The DNA of the CDR3 is TGCGCCAGCAGACTGGGACAAGAGAAGGGCTACAATGAAAAACTGTTTTTT. Translated: CASRLGQEKGYNEKLFF.